This T cell receptor beta chain was sequenced in a study of T-cell reconstitution after alpha-beta-depleted transplantation in children. Study results and caveats: Surviving recipient T cells and thymic progenitors accounted for the high day-60 TCRbeta diversity observed in some patients. About two months after transplant, alpha-beta T cells reportedly came from several hundred expanded graft clones. A year post-transplant, T-cell counts and diversity derived mostly from newly produced T cells.

The junction had 8 bases not matched to a gene; V was cut back by 5 bases and J by 5 bases. Germline lookup yields CDR1 ENHRY and CDR2 SYGVKD. This CDR3 has 14 residues. Unique molecular identifiers tagged the TCRbeta library. TCRdb analysed the PCR reads with MiXCR anew, one entry per CDR3 protein. The sample includes about 110,000 distinct CDR3 sequences, approximately 6% of them seen just once. As for this clonotype: Its specificity is unknown.

Sample: PBMCs, mostly from graft donor cells, taken 360 days after TCRalphabeta/CD19-depleted stem cell transplant. J is TRBJ2-7 and V is TRBV10-3, with TRBD1 matching over 8 bases. The receptor was derived from a male patient aged 2-10 years who had a stem cell transplant for acute lymphoblastic leukemia, so the T cells may come from the graft donor. The CDR3 DNA sequence: TGTGCCATCAGTACAGGGGGGATAGTGGACGAGCAGTACTTC. As protein: CAISTGGIVDEQYF.